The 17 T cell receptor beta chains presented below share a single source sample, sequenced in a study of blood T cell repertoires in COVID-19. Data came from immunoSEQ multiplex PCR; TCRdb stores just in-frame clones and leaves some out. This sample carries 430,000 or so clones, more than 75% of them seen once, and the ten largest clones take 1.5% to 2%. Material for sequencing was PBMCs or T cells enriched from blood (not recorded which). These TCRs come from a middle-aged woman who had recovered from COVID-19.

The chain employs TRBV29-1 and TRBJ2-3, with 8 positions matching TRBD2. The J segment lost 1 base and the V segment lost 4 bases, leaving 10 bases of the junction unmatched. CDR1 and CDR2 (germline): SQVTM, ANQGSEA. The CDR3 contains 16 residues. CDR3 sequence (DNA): TGCAGCGTTGCCTCTGAGGGAGCGGGGGGCACAGATACGCAGTATTTT. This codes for CSVASEGAGGTDTQYF.

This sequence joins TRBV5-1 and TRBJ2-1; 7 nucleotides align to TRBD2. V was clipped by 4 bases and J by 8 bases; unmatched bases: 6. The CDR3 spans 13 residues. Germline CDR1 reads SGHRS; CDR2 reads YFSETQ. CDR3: CASSGGRADEQFF. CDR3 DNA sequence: TGCGCCAGCAGCGGCGGGAGAGCAGATGAGCAGTTCTTC. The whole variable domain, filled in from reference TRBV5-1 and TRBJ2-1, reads KAGVTQTPRYLIKTRGQQVTLSCSPISGHRSVSWYQQTPGQGLQFLFEYFSETQRNKGNFPGRFSGRQFSNSRSEMNVSTLELGDSALYLCASSGGRADEQFFGPGTRLTVL.

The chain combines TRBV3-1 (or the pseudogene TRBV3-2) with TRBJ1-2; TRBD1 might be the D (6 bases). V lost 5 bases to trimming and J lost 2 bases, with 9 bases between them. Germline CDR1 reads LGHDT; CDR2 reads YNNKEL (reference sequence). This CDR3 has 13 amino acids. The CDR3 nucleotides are TGTGCCAGCAGCGCTAGGGGGAACTATGGCTACACCTTC. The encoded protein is CASSARGNYGYTF.

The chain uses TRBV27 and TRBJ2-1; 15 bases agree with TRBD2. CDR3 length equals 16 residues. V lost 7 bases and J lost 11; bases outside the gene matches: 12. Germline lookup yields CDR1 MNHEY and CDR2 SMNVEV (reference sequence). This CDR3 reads CASTQSGTSGRSKQFF. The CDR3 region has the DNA TGTGCCAGCACCCAGTCCGGGACTAGCGGGAGGAGTAAGCAGTTCTTC.

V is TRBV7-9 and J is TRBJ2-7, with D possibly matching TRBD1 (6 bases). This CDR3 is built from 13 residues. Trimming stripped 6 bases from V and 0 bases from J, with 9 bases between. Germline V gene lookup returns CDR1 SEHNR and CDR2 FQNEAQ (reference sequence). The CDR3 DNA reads TGTGCCAGCAGTGGACAGCGCTCCTACGAGCAGTACTTC. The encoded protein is CASSGQRSYEQYF. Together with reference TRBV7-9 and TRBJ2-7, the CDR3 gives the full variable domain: DTGVSQNPRHKITKRGQNVTFRCDPISEHNRLYWYRQTLGQGPEFLTYFQNEAQLEKSRLLSDRFSAERPKGSFSTLEIQRTEQGDSAMYLCASSGQRSYEQYFGPGTRLTVT.

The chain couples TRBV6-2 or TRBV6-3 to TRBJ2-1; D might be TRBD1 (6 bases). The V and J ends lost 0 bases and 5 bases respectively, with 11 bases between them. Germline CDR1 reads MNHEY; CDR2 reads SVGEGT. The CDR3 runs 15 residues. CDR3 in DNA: TGTGCCAGCAGTTACTCGACCAGGGGTGACAATGAGCAGTTCTTC. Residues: CASSYSTRGDNEQFF.

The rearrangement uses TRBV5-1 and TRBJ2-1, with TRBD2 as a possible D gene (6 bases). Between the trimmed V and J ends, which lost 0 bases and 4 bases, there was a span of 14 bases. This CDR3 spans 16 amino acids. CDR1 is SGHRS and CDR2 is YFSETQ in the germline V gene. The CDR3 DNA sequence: TGCGCCAGCAGCTTGGTTGCGGGGACTTTATACAATGAGCAGTTCTTC. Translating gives CASSLVAGTLYNEQFF.

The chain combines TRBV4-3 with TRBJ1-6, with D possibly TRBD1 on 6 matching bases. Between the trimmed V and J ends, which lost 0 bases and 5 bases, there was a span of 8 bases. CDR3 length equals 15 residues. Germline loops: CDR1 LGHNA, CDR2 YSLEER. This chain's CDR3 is CASSQEQGHNSPLHF. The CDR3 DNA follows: TGCGCCAGCAGCCAAGAACAGGGACATAATTCACCCCTCCACTTT.

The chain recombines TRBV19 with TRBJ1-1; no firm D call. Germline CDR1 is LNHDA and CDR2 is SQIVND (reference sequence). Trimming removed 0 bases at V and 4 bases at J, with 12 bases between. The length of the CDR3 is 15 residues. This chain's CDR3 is CASSIDSEVSTEAFF. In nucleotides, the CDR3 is TGTGCCAGTAGTATAGATTCCGAGGTCAGCACTGAAGCTTTCTTT.

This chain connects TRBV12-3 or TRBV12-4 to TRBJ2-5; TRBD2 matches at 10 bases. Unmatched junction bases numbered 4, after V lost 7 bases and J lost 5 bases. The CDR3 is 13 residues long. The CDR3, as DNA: TGTGCCAGCATGGTAGCGGGAGGTGAGACCCAGTACTTC. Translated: CASMVAGGETQYF.

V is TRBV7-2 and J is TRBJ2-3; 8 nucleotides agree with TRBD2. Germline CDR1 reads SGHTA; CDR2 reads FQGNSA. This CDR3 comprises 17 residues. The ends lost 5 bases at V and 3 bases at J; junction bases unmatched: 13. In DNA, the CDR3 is TGTGCCAGCAGCCCCGAACTGGGTAGCGGGACGACAGATACGCAGTATTTT. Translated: CASSPELGSGTTDTQYF.

In nucleotides, the CDR3 is TGTGCCAGCAGCTTTGTGATCCCGGGGGGTGAGCAGTTCTTC. Its translation is CASSFVIPGGEQFF. This chain links TRBV7-6 with TRBJ2-1; 7 nucleotides align to TRBD2. CDR1 SGHVS and CDR2 FNYEAQ come from the germline V gene. V shed 3 bases and J 9 bases; nucleotides not matched to a gene: 8. The CDR3 consists of 14 residues.

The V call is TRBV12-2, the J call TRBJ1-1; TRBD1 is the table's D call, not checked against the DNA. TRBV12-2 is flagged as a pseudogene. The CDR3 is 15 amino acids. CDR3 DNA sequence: TGTGCAAGTCGCTTTCGTACAGAGCCGAACACTGAAGCTTTCTTT. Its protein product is CASRFRTEPNTEAFF.

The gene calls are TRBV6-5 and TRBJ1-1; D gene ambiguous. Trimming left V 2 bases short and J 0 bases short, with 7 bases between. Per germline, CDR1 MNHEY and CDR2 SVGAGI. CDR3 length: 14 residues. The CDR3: CASSYPNLNTEAFF. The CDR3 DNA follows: TGTGCCAGCAGTTACCCTAACTTGAACACTGAAGCTTTCTTT.

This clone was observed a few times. The CDR3 here is CAITGGRDTEAFF. Here the CDR3 DNA reads TGTGCCATCACCGGGGGTAGGGACACTGAAGCTTTCTTT. The chain has TRBV10-3 and TRBJ1-1; possible D gene TRBD1, 5 bases. The V end was cut by 7 bases, the J end by 3 bases, with 12 bases between. Per the germline V gene, CDR1 is ENHRY and CDR2 is SYGVKD. The CDR3 totals 13 residues.

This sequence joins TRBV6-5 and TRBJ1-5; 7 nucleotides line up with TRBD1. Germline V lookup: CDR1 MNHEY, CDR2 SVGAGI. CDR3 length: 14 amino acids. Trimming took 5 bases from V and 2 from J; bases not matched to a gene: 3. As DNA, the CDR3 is TGTGCCAGCAGTAACAGGGGAGGCAATCAGCCCCAGCATTTT. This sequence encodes CASSNRGGNQPQHF.

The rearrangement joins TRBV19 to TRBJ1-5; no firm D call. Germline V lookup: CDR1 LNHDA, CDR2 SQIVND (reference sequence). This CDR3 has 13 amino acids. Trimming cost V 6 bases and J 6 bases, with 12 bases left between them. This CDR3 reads CASSGVWGQPQHF. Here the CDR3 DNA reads TGTGCCAGTAGCGGGGTCTGGGGTCAGCCCCAGCATTTT. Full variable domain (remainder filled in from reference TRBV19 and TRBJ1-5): DGGITQSPKYLFRKEGQNVTLSCEQNLNHDAMYWYRQDPGQGLRLIYYSQIVNDFQKGDIAEGYSVSREKKESFPLTVTSAQKNPTAFYLCASSGVWGQPQHFGDGTRLSIL.